What follows are 26 T cell receptor beta chains derived from one specimen sequenced in a study of response to subunit inactivated influenza vaccine. TCRdb reprocessed the RT-PCR reads with MiXCR, giving one entry per CDR3 protein. This sample has 450,000 to 600,000 distinct CDR3 sequences; about 15% occur once, and the top ten carry less than 4%. Source: CD4+ T cells sorted from PBMCs, taken less than 30 months after vaccination. These TCRs come from a man aged 50-75 years who received an inactivated influenza vaccine.

The gene calls are TRBV7-2 and TRBJ2-1, with a weak D call TRBD2 (6 bases). The V gene's germline CDR1 is SGHTA and CDR2 FQGNSA. V lost 1 base, J lost 4 bases, and 17 bases lay in between. The CDR3 has 17 amino acids. CDR3 sequence reads: CASSLGSGGGRYNEQFF. The CDR3, as DNA: TGTGCCAGCAGCTTAGGTTCAGGAGGAGGGAGATACAATGAGCAGTTCTTC.

This clonotype was observed many times. This CDR3 reads CSVEDGLAGRPQYF. CDR3 DNA sequence: TGCAGCGTTGAGGACGGACTAGCGGGAAGGCCCCAGTACTTC. J is TRBJ2-5 and V is TRBV29-1; TRBD2 agrees at 12 bases. The germline gives CDR1 SQVTM, CDR2 ANQGSEA. The CDR3 has 14 amino acids. The V gene end was trimmed by 3 bases and the J gene end by 9 bases; junction bases not matched to a gene: 8.

The V gene is TRBV3-1, the J gene TRBJ1-1; weak D call: TRBD1 (6 bases). Per the germline V gene, CDR1 is LGHDT and CDR2 is YNNKEL (reference sequence). This CDR3 is 13 amino acids long. V lost 6 bases to trimming and J lost 5 bases, with 13 bases between them. The CDR3 spells CASSGSRGTEAFF. The CDR3 DNA reads TGTGCCAGCAGTGGGAGCAGGGGAACTGAAGCTTTCTTT.

The J gene is TRBJ1-3, the V gene TRBV18; no definite D call. Germline CDR1 and CDR2: KGHSH and LQKENI. The CDR3 sequence is 16 residues long. Deletions cut 3 bases from V and 0 bases from J, with 12 bases between. The DNA of the CDR3 is TGTGCCAGCTCACCTTCCCCGCTGGGCTCTGGAAACACCATATATTTT. This gives the protein CASSPSPLGSGNTIYF.

This clonotype was observed a handful of times. The V gene is TRBV7-2, the J gene TRBJ2-1; tentatively, D is TRBD1 (6 bases). Germline values: CDR1 SGHTA, CDR2 FQGNSA. Trimming stripped 1 base from V and 7 bases from J, with 14 bases between. The CDR3 spans 15 residues. The CDR3 region is CASSLVAGVVNEQFF. The CDR3 DNA follows: TGTGCCAGCAGCTTAGTGGCAGGGGTAGTGAATGAGCAGTTCTTC. Together with reference TRBV7-2 and TRBJ2-1, the CDR3 gives the full variable domain: GAGVSQSPSNKVTEKGKDVELRCDPISGHTALYWYRQSLGQGLEFLIYFQGNSAPDKSGLPSDRFSAERTGGSVSTLTIQRTQQEDSAVYLCASSLVAGVVNEQFFGPGTRLTVL.

This clonotype was detected a few times. The J gene is TRBJ1-1, the V gene TRBV3-1; D is unclear. This CDR3 has 13 residues. The ends were cut back, 1 base at V and 6 bases at J, with 9 bases in the middle. Germline CDR1 and CDR2: LGHDT and YNNKEL (reference sequence). CDR3 nucleotide sequence: TGTGCCAGCAGCCAAGCACGGAGTGCTGAAGCTTTCTTT. Translating gives CASSQARSAEAFF.

The chain recombines TRBV5-6 with TRBJ2-7; unclear D gene. The CDR3 extends over 13 amino acids. CDR1 SGHDT and CDR2 YYEEEE come from the germline V gene. V was clipped by 4 bases and J by 0 bases, with 8 bases between them. CDR3 in amino acids: CASSHGLSYEQYF. CDR3 nucleotides: TGTGCCAGCAGCCACGGGCTCTCCTACGAGCAGTACTTC.

The rearrangement uses TRBV6-1 and TRBJ1-2, with TRBD1 matching 10 bases. Germline CDR1 and CDR2: MNHNS and SASEGT. Trimming cost V 6 bases and J 6 bases; bases outside gene matches: 4. The CDR3 spans 13 residues. The chain's CDR3 is CASRGQGFDGYTF. The DNA of the CDR3 is TGTGCCAGCAGGGGACAGGGGTTTGATGGCTACACCTTC.

This clonotype was recorded a few times. V and J are TRBV4-2 and TRBJ1-5, with D hard to call. V dropped 0 bases and J dropped 6 bases, with 6 bases sitting between them. Germline CDR1 is LGHNA and CDR2 is YNFKEQ. CDR3 length equals 13 residues. CDR3 DNA sequence: TGTGCCAGCAGCCAAGATAAGCGTCAGCCCCAGCATTTT. Its protein product is CASSQDKRQPQHF.

This clonotype has a handful of counts. The V call is TRBV6-5, the J call TRBJ2-1; TRBD1 matches 7 bases. V was clipped by 4 bases and J by 1 base; unmatched bases: 4. The CDR3 totals 15 residues. From germline, CDR1 is MNHEY and CDR2 SVGAGI. This chain's CDR3 is CASSSNRGSYNEQFF. CDR3 DNA sequence: TGTGCCAGCAGTTCCAACAGGGGATCCTACAATGAGCAGTTCTTC.

The chain combines TRBV7-9 with TRBJ1-1; possible D gene TRBD1, 6 bases. This CDR3 has 14 residues. Trimming cost V 5 bases and J 4 bases, with 14 bases left between them. Germline V gene lookup returns CDR1 SEHNR and CDR2 FQNEAQ (reference sequence). The CDR3 DNA is TGTGCCAGCAGCCTTACAGGGAGAGGCACTGAAGCTTTCTTT. Encoded protein: CASSLTGRGTEAFF.

In this sample, this clonotype turned up a few times. The V call is TRBV6-2 or TRBV6-3, the J call TRBJ2-1; D not resolved. Germline V lookup: CDR1 MNHEY, CDR2 SVGEGT. CDR3 size: 12 residues. Trimming took 4 bases from V and 6 from J, leaving 7 bases between them. CDR3 protein: CASSLEVNEQFF. CDR3 nucleotides: TGTGCCAGCAGTTTAGAAGTCAATGAGCAGTTCTTC.

Only a few counts were recorded for this clonotype. This chain connects TRBV20-1 to TRBJ2-1; TRBD2 is a possible D gene (6 bases). V was cut by 3 bases and J by 2 bases, with 14 bases left in between. Germline V gene data show CDR1 as DFQATT and CDR2 as SNEGSKA (reference sequence). This CDR3 is 15 amino acids long. The CDR3 loop reads CSASGRERAYNEQFF. Here the CDR3 DNA reads TGCAGTGCTAGCGGACGGGAGAGGGCCTACAATGAGCAGTTCTTC.

This clonotype has a handful of counts. This chain uses TRBV4-1 with TRBJ2-5; 9 positions agree with TRBD2. V shed 0 bases and J 4 bases; nucleotides not matched to a gene: 6. Germline V gives CDR1 MGHRA, CDR2 YSYEKL. The CDR3 contains 16 residues. The chain's CDR3 is CASSQDWRGGRETQYF. CDR3 DNA: TGCGCCAGCAGCCAAGATTGGCGGGGGGGCCGAGAGACCCAGTACTTC.

This rearrangement joins TRBV2 to TRBJ2-7; 10 bases are shared with TRBD2. This CDR3 spans 13 amino acids. With 6 bases clipped from V and 12 bases from J, the junction kept 11 bases outside the gene matches. In germline, CDR1 is SNHLY, CDR2 FYNNEI. The CDR3 is CASRGFELAGPYF. The CDR3 DNA follows: TGTGCCAGCAGGGGGTTCGAACTAGCGGGACCGTACTTC.

The chain couples TRBV6-1 to TRBJ2-7, with D possibly matching TRBD1 (6 bases). From germline, CDR1 is MNHNS and CDR2 SASEGT. This CDR3 spans 14 amino acids. With 7 bases removed from V and 5 bases from J, the gap between germline ends came to 18 bases. The CDR3 coding sequence is TGTGCCAGCACGCGACGTCAGGGGTCGGACGAGCAGTACTTC. Translation: CASTRRQGSDEQYF.

V gene TRBV9 combines with J gene TRBJ2-3, with unresolved D. Germline V lookup: CDR1 SGDLS, CDR2 YYNGEE. The V end was cut by 0 bases, the J end by 1 base, with 9 bases between. The CDR3 sequence is 15 residues long. The CDR3: CASSVAGRRTDTQYF. The CDR3 nucleotides read TGTGCCAGCAGCGTAGCTGGGCGTCGCACAGATACGCAGTATTTT. The full variable domain, in which reference TRBV9 and TRBJ2-3 provide the parts outside the CDR3, is DSGVTQTPKHLITATGQRVTLRCSPRSGDLSVYWYQQSLDQGLQFLIQYYNGEERAKGNILERFSAQQFPDLHSELNLSSLELGDSALYFCASSVAGRRTDTQYFGPGTRLTVL.

The V and J genes are TRBV7-9 and TRBJ2-3, with D maybe TRBD2 (6 bases). The CDR3 covers 14 residues. Germline lookup yields CDR1 SEHNR and CDR2 FQNEAQ (reference sequence). The V gene lost 2 bases and the J gene lost 2 bases, with 8 bases spanning the gap. The CDR3 spells CASSLRGNTDTQYF. CDR3 coding DNA: TGTGCCAGCAGCTTACGGGGGAACACAGATACGCAGTATTTT.

This clonotype has ten or more counts. The chain is built from TRBV5-6 and TRBJ1-2, with TRBD1 as a possible D gene (6 bases). V lost 7 bases and J lost 3, with 19 bases in between. Germline CDR1 and CDR2: SGHDT and YYEEEE. The CDR3 spans 15 residues. CDR3 in amino acids: CASLKDSIMDYGYTF. The CDR3 DNA sequence: TGTGCCAGCCTCAAGGACAGTATTATGGACTATGGCTACACCTTC. The whole variable domain, remainder taken from reference TRBV5-6 and TRBJ1-2, is DAGVTQSPTHLIKTRGQQVTLRCSPKSGHDTVSWYQQALGQGPQFIFQYYEEEERQRGNFPDRFSGHQFPNYSSELNVNALLLGDSALYLCASLKDSIMDYGYTFGSGTRLTVV.

The chain employs TRBV12-3 or TRBV12-4 and TRBJ1-1; unclear D gene. This CDR3 has 12 amino acids. Trimming stripped 8 bases from V and 7 bases from J, with 14 bases between. The CDR3 is CASQQGGREAFF. The DNA for the CDR3 is TGTGCCAGCCAGCAAGGTGGGCGTGAAGCTTTCTTT.

The chain employs TRBV2 and TRBJ2-2; possibly TRBD2 for D (6 bases). This CDR3 region has 15 residues. In germline, CDR1 is SNHLY, CDR2 FYNNEI. The ends were cut back, 7 bases at V and 2 bases at J, with 14 bases in the middle. CDR3 DNA: TGTGCCAGCAAGGAACGGGGGACCAACACCGGGGAGCTGTTTTTT. Translating gives CASKERGTNTGELFF.

The V and J genes are TRBV19 and TRBJ2-2; 9 bases fit TRBD1. Germline V gene data show CDR1 as LNHDA and CDR2 as SQIVND (reference sequence). After removal of 6 bases from V and 6 bases from J, the junction contained 5 bases not matched to a gene. There are 14 residues in the CDR3. CDR3 sequence (DNA): TGTGCCAGTAGCCGGACAGGGGTATCCGGGGAGCTGTTTTTT. Its protein product is CASSRTGVSGELFF.

This clonotype has just a few counts. This sequence joins TRBV7-9 and TRBJ2-7; 8 nucleotides line up with TRBD1. The V gene end was trimmed by 2 bases and the J gene end by 6 bases; junction bases not matched to a gene: 9. The CDR3 consists of 15 residues. Germline CDR1 reads SEHNR; CDR2 reads FQNEAQ (reference sequence). The CDR3: CASSLPRTGWIEQYF. The CDR3 bases are TGTGCCAGCAGCTTACCTCGGACAGGGTGGATCGAGCAGTACTTC.

This clonotype was counted only a few times. The chain has TRBV5-1 and TRBJ2-5; 7 bases agree with TRBD2. Germline CDR1 SGHRS, CDR2 YFSETQ. This CDR3 contains 15 residues. V lost 0 bases and J lost 1; bases outside the gene matches: 3. DNA of the CDR3: TGCGCCAGCAGCTTGGTGCGGGGGAGCCAAGAGACCCAGTACTTC. Translated: CASSLVRGSQETQYF.

The V gene is TRBV10-3, the J gene TRBJ1-6; no reliable D call. V dropped 3 bases and J dropped 6 bases, with 12 bases sitting between them. CDR1 ENHRY and CDR2 SYGVKD come from the germline V gene. The CDR3 totals 15 residues. CDR3 DNA sequence: TGTGCCATCAGTGATTCGGGCAGGTTTAATTCACCCCTCCACTTT. Protein: CAISDSGRFNSPLHF.

The V gene is TRBV18, the J gene TRBJ1-1, with D possibly matching TRBD1 (5 bases). CDR3 size: 14 residues. Germline V gives CDR1 KGHSH, CDR2 LQKENI. Trimming left V 3 bases short and J 1 base short, with 9 bases between. This CDR3 reads CASSPTRENTEAFF. DNA for the CDR3: TGTGCCAGCTCACCTACCAGGGAGAACACTGAAGCTTTCTTT.